A single sample gave rise to the 22 T cell receptor beta chains below, sequenced in a study of T cells in Graves' hyperthyroidism and ophthalmopathy. What was amplified from RNA transcripts were TCR beta CDR3 regions. Carried out on the TCR CDR3, a first-round RT-PCR used the HTBI primer set. Each CDR3 protein gets one entry after TCRdb re-called the multiplex PCR reads with MiXCR. The sample contains fewer than 850,000 distinct CDR3 sequences, approximately 15% of which appear only once. The sample taken for sequencing was blood. The source of these receptors is a man between 50 and 59 years old with Graves' hyperthyroidism.

This clonotype appeared many times. The chain carries TRBV12-3 or TRBV12-4 and TRBJ2-2; 10 nucleotides line up with TRBD1. This CDR3 spans 15 amino acids. With V trimmed by 6 bases and J by 8 bases, 9 bases remained unmatched. The CDR3 region is CASRRGQGDLGELFF. The CDR3 nucleotides read TGTGCCAGCAGGAGAGGACAGGGGGACCTAGGGGAGCTGTTTTTT.

The table lists this clonotype with many counts. V and J are TRBV30 and TRBJ1-6; no clear D. The CDR3 contains 15 residues. With 2 bases removed from V and 7 bases from J, the gap between germline ends came to 15 bases. Germline V CDR1 and CDR2: GTSNPN, SVGIG (reference sequence). The CDR3 reads CAWSLPWTDNSPLHF. The CDR3 region has the DNA TGTGCCTGGAGTCTCCCATGGACGGACAATTCACCCCTCCACTTT.

This clonotype was picked up many times. The chain uses TRBV5-1 and TRBJ2-1; 7 bases are a match to TRBD2. There are 14 residues in the CDR3. Germline lookup yields CDR1 SGHRS and CDR2 YFSETQ. V lost 0 bases, J lost 7 bases, and 4 bases stayed unmatched. CDR3 loop: CASSLVAGRNEQFF. The CDR3 DNA follows: TGCGCCAGCAGCTTGGTAGCGGGCCGGAATGAGCAGTTCTTC.

With regard to this clonotype: One end of the junction fails to match germline, which may point to a read error. The V and J genes are TRBV19 and TRBJ2-2; D is possibly TRBD1 (5 bases). CDR1 is LNHDA and CDR2 is SQIVND in the germline V gene (reference sequence). CDR3 length: 14 amino acids. CDR3 region: CASRRRGNIGELFF. CDR3 bases: TGTGCCAGTAGAAGAAGGGGTAACATCGGGGAGCTGTTTTTT.

This clonotype occurred a few times. The chain carries TRBV7-3 and TRBJ2-1; the D is unclear. Germline values: CDR1 SGHTA, CDR2 FQGTGA. The V end was cut by 1 base, the J end by 6 bases, with 10 bases between. The CDR3 has 14 amino acids. CDR3 sequence: CASSLNLEPNEQFF. DNA for the CDR3: TGTGCCAGCAGCTTAAACCTAGAACCCAATGAGCAGTTCTTC.

At least ten counts were recorded for this clonotype. The chain joins TRBV5-5 to TRBJ2-5, with D perhaps TRBD2 (5 bases). The CDR3 spans 15 residues. The germline CDR1 and CDR2 sequences are SGHKS and YYEKEE (reference sequence). The V end lost 6 bases, the J end lost 0 bases, and 15 bases lay between the germline ends. This CDR3 is CASIQTDSHQETQYF. The CDR3 DNA sequence: TGTGCCAGCATTCAGACGGACTCTCACCAAGAGACCCAGTACTTC.

CDR3 DNA sequence: TGTGCCAGCAGACCGTTTAGCGGGGGAGCTTACGAGCAGTACTTC. Translated, it gives CASRPFSGGAYEQYF. This chain joins TRBV7-9 and TRBJ2-7; the match to TRBD2 covers 9 bases. The CDR3 has 15 amino acids. In germline, CDR1 is SEHNR, CDR2 FQNEAQ (reference sequence). The trim removed 6 bases at V and 4 bases at J, leaving 10 bases unmatched.

Ten or more counts support this clonotype. The rearrangement links TRBV12-3 or TRBV12-4 to TRBJ1-6; no clear D gene. This CDR3 is built from 14 residues. The ends were cut back, 6 bases at V and 10 bases at J, with 16 bases in the middle. CDR3 protein: CASRQNSPVSPLHF. DNA of the CDR3: TGTGCCAGCAGACAAAATTCACCCGTCTCACCCCTCCACTTT.

At least ten counts were recorded for this clonotype. The genes are TRBV29-1 and TRBJ1-2, with TRBD1 as a possible D gene (5 bases). CDR1 is SQVTM, CDR2 ANQGSEA, per germline. The CDR3 loop spans 13 amino acids. V lost 4 bases, J lost 8 bases, and 17 bases lay in between. Here the CDR3 DNA reads TGCAGCGTTGTCCGTGGGGGAGGGCGAGGCTACACCTTC. The encoded protein is CSVVRGGGRGYTF.

This clonotype was observed a handful of times. The chain links TRBV9 to TRBJ2-7; TRBD2 might be the D (6 bases). Germline values: CDR1 SGDLS, CDR2 YYNGEE. V dropped 4 bases and J dropped 6 bases, with 20 bases sitting between them. The CDR3 extends over 15 amino acids. In DNA, the CDR3 is TGTGCCAGCAGCCCCCGCCTGGAGGGAGTTCGCGAGCAGTACTTC. Translated, it gives CASSPRLEGVREQYF.

The chain employs TRBV19 and TRBJ2-3, with D possibly TRBD2 on 5 matching bases. CDR1 LNHDA and CDR2 SQIVND come from the germline V gene (reference sequence). The V gene lost 3 bases and the J gene lost 4 bases, with 8 bases spanning the gap. The CDR3 has 13 residues. The chain's CDR3 is CASSILAPDTQYF. CDR3 DNA sequence: TGTGCCAGTAGTATTCTAGCCCCAGATACGCAGTATTTT.

This chain uses TRBV6-1 with TRBJ2-1; D gene unclear. Between the trimmed V and J ends, which lost 8 bases and 9 bases, there was a span of 14 bases. The germline V gene has CDR1 MNHNS and CDR2 SASEGT. CDR3 size: 12 residues. This chain's CDR3 is CASGKSGGEQFF. CDR3 in DNA: TGTGCCAGCGGGAAATCAGGTGGTGAGCAGTTCTTC.

In this sample, this clonotype turned up many times. The J gene is TRBJ2-7, the V gene TRBV20-1; 7 bases agree with TRBD1. The CDR3 extends over 13 amino acids. Per germline, CDR1 DFQATT and CDR2 SNEGSKA (reference sequence). Losses at the gene ends were 7 bases for V and 0 bases for J; bases not matched to a gene: 6. Here the CDR3 DNA reads TGCAGTGGAGGGGGCCGAAGCTCCTACGAGCAGTACTTC. Its translation: CSGGGRSSYEQYF.

A few counts support this clonotype. The V gene is TRBV20-1, the J gene TRBJ2-6, with 7 bases aligning to TRBD1. The CDR3 loop spans 16 amino acids. Germline V gene lookup returns CDR1 DFQATT and CDR2 SNEGSKA (reference sequence). The junction had 12 bases not matched to a gene; V was cut back by 7 bases and J by 3 bases. The chain's CDR3 is CSGQPDRMSGANVLTF. The CDR3 nucleotides are TGCAGTGGCCAGCCGGACAGGATGAGTGGGGCCAACGTCCTGACTTTC.

The sample holds many counts of this clonotype. This chain joins TRBV5-1 and TRBJ2-3; D gene ambiguous. The germline V gene has CDR1 SGHRS and CDR2 YFSETQ. V was cut by 0 bases and J by 2 bases, with 7 bases left in between. The CDR3 spans 14 residues. The CDR3 coding sequence is TGCGCCAGCAGCTTGGCGGTAGACACAGATACGCAGTATTTT. Protein: CASSLAVDTDTQYF.

Of note for this clonotype: A single base separates this from a much larger clone, so it may be a read error. The rearrangement joins TRBV13 to TRBJ2-1, with 8 positions matching TRBD1. Germline lookup yields CDR1 PRHDT and CDR2 FYEKMQ (reference sequence). V trimming: 7 bases; J trimming: 8 bases; junction bases outside the gene matches: 16. This CDR3 has 16 residues. DNA of the CDR3: TGTGCCAGCACTGCTTTAGGCCCAGGGGGCATGTATGAGCAGTTCTTC. Its translation: CASTALGPGGMYEQFF.

This clonotype was seen ten or more times. J is TRBJ2-5 and V is TRBV28; 8 positions match TRBD1. After removal of 5 bases from V and 0 bases from J, the junction contained 11 bases not matched to a gene. Looked up from germline, CDR1 is MDHEN and CDR2 is SYDVKM. This CDR3 has 17 residues. CDR3 nucleotide sequence: TGTGCCAGCAGTCAAGCAGGGACAGGACTGTACCAAGAGACCCAGTACTTC. This translates into CASSQAGTGLYQETQYF. The complete variable domain, with remaining parts taken from reference TRBV28 and TRBJ2-5, reads DVKVTQSSRYLVKRTGEKVFLECVQDMDHENMFWYRQDPGLGLRLIYFSYDVKMKEKGDIPEGYSVSREKKERFSLILESASTNQTSMYLCASSQAGTGLYQETQYFGPGTRLLVL.

J is TRBJ1-1 and V is TRBV27; D may be TRBD1 (6 bases). The CDR3 extends over 14 amino acids. Germline V gene sequence: CDR1 MNHEY, CDR2 SMNVEV (reference sequence). V lost 7 bases, J lost 5 bases, and 17 bases lay in between. CDR3 DNA sequence: TGTGCCAGCATGGGAGGGGGGCGCAAGACTGAAGCTTTCTTT. Residues: CASMGGGRKTEAFF.

The chain recombines TRBV29-1 with TRBJ2-1; 12 nucleotides match TRBD2. The CDR3 runs 17 residues. Trimming removed 7 bases from V and 6 bases from J; junction bases left unmatched: 16. The germline CDR1 and CDR2 sequences are SQVTM and ANQGSEA. This CDR3 reads CSAPAGLAGGPLNEQFF. The CDR3 DNA reads TGCAGCGCTCCTGCCGGGCTAGCGGGAGGGCCGCTCAATGAGCAGTTCTTC.

This clonotype was recorded at least ten times. The rearrangement joins TRBV11-2 to TRBJ2-1; weak D call: TRBD2 (6 bases). The germline CDR1 and CDR2 sequences are SGHAT and FQNNGV. The CDR3 has 13 residues. V dropped 1 base and J dropped 7 bases, with 8 bases sitting between them. CDR3 sequence reads: CASSLAEGNEQFF. CDR3 bases: TGTGCCAGCAGCTTAGCGGAGGGGAATGAGCAGTTCTTC.

This clonotype was recorded at least ten times. The CDR3 protein is CASSLSGVDYEQYF. CDR3 nucleotides: TGTGCCAGCAGTTTATCGGGGGTGGACTACGAGCAGTACTTC. The chain links TRBV27 to TRBJ2-7; D tentatively reads TRBD1 or TRBD2 (5 bases each). The V gene lost 0 bases and the J gene lost 3 bases, with 9 bases spanning the gap. Germline-derived CDR1 and CDR2 are MNHEY and SMNVEV (reference sequence). The CDR3 loop spans 14 amino acids.

The genes are TRBV24-1 and TRBJ2-3; D is undetermined. The V gene lost 2 bases and the J gene lost 5 bases, with 7 bases spanning the gap. CDR1 and CDR2 (germline): KGHDR, SFDVKD. This CDR3 is built from 13 residues. This CDR3 is CATSDYDVDTQYF. In DNA form, the CDR3 reads TGTGCCACCAGTGATTATGATGTAGATACGCAGTATTTT.